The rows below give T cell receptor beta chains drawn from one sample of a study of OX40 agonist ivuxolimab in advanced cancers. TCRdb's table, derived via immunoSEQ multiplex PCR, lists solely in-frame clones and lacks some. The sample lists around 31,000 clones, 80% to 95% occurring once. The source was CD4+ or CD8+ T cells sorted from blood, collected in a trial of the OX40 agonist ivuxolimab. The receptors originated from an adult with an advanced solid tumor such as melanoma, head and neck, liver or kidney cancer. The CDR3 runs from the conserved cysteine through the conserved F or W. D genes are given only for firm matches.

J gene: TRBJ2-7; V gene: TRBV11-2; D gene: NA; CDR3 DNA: TGTGCCAGCAGTGCTGCCTACGAGCAGTACTTC; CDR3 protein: CASSAAYEQYF
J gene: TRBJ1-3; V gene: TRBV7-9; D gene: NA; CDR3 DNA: TGTGCCAGCACCCCACCGGCAGGGCTTCGCTCTGGAAACACCATATATTTT; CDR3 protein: CASTPPAGLRSGNTIYF
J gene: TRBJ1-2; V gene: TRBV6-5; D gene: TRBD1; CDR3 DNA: TGTGCCAGCAGGGAAAGACAGGGGCTGCTTGGCTACACCTTC; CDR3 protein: CASRERQGLLGYTF
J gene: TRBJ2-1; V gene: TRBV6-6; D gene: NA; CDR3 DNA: TGTGCCAGCAGCCCCCTAGCACCTAGCTCCTACAATGAGCAGTTCTTC; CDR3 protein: CASSPLAPSSYNEQFF
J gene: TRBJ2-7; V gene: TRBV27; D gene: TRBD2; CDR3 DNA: TGTGCCAGCAGTCCATCAGCGGGAGAGCTCACCGCCGAGCAGTACTTC; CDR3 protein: CASSPSAGELTAEQYF
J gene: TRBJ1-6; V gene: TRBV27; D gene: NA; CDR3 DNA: TGTGCCAGCAGTTTATCTGACCCGGGCCTTGGGGTTTCACCCCTCCACTTT; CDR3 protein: CASSLSDPGLGVSPLHF
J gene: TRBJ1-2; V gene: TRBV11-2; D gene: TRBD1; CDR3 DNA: TGTGCCAGCACCATAGGGACAGGGCATGGCTACACCTTC; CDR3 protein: CASTIGTGHGYTF
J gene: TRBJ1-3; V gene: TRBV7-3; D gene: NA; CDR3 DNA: TGTGCCAGCAGCTTATCAGGAGGATATGGAAACACCATATATTTT; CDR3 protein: CASSLSGGYGNTIYF
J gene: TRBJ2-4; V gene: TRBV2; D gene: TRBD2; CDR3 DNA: TGTGCCAGCAGGGGGGGGACTAGCGGGAGGATTCTAGCCAAAAACATTCAGTACTTC; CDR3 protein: CASRGGTSGRILAKNIQYF
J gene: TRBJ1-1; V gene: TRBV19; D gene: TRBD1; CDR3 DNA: TGTGCCAGTAGTATCTACAGGGGGTTGAACACTGAAGCTTTCTTT; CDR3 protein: CASSIYRGLNTEAFF
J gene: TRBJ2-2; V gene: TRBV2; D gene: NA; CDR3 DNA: TGTGCCAGGACCGGGGGGCTCCTCGCCGGGGAGCTGTTTTTT; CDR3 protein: CARTGGLLAGELFF
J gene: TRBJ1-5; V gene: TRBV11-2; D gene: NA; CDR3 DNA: TGTGCCAGCAGCTTCGGTCTTAATCAGCCCCAGCATTTT; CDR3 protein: CASSFGLNQPQHF
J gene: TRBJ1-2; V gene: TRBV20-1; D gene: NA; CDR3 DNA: TGCAGTGCTGATGGAGGGATTAGCTACACCTTC; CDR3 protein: CSADGGISYTF
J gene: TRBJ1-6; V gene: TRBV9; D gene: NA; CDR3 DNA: TGTGCCAGCAGCGAACAGGGCTTTAATTCACCCCTCCACTTT; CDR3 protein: CASSEQGFNSPLHF
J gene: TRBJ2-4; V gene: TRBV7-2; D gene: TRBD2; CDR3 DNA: TGTGCCAGCGGACTAGCGGGAGAGAACATTCAGTACTTC; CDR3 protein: CASGLAGENIQYF
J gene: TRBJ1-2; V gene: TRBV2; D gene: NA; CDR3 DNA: TGTGCCAGCAGCGAAACGAATCGGGGGCTGGGCTATGGCTACACCTTC; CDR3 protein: CASSETNRGLGYGYTF
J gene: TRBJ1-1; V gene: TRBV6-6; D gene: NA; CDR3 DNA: TGTGCCAGCAGTTACTCGTTAAGCGCTGAAGCTTTCTTT; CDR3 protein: CASSYSLSAEAFF
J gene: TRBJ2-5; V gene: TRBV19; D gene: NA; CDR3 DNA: TGTGCCAGTAGTTTGGGAAGACAGGTAATCCCTCGGGCAAAGCAAGAGACCCAGTACTTC; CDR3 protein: CASSLGRQVIPRAKQETQYF